The T cell receptor (beta chain) described here comes from a study of blood T cell repertoires in COVID-19. Looking at the study overall: COVID-19 samples from acute and convalescent phases originated in the United States, Italy and Spain.

The CDR3 has 16 residues. V gave up 0 bases and J gave up 3 bases, with 12 bases separating them. Germline CDR1 MNHNS, CDR2 SASEGT. Assay used: immunoSEQ multiplex PCR; TCRdb lists only in-frame clones, some missing. Of 150,000 to 200,000 clones listed, about 81% are singletons. In its sample, this clone was seen a few times. The chain has TRBV6-1 and TRBJ1-3; a possible D gene is TRBD1 (5 bases). Sequenced: peripheral blood. The clonotype comes from an older woman with COVID-19, enrolled during active disease. The CDR3 reads CASSEALGLSGNTIYF. The CDR3 nucleotides are TGTGCCAGCAGTGAAGCTCTGGGGCTAAGTGGAAACACCATATATTTT.